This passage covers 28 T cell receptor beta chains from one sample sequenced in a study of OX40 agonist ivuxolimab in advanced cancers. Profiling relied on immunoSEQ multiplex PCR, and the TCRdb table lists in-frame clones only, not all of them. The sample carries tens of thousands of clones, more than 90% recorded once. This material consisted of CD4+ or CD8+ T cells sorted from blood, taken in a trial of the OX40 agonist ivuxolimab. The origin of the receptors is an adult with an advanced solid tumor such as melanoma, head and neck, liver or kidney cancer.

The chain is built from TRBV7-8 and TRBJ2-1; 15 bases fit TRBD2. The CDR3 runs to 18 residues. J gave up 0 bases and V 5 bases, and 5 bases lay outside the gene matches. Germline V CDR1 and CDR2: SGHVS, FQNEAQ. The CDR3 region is CASSPGTSGGSSYNEQFF. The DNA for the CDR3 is TGTGCCAGCAGCCCCGGGACTAGCGGGGGGAGCTCCTACAATGAGCAGTTCTTC.

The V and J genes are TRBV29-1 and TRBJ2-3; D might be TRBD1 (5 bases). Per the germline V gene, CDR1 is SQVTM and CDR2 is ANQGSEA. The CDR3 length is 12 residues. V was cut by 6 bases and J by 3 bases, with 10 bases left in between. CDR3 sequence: CSVGRGTDTQYF. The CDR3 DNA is TGCAGCGTAGGTAGGGGTACAGATACGCAGTATTTT.

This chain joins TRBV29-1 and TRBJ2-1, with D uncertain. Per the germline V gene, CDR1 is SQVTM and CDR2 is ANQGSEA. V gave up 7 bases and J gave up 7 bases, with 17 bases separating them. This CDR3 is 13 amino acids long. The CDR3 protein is CSGMGTLANEQFF. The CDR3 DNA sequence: TGCAGCGGGATGGGAACGCTCGCTAATGAGCAGTTCTTC.

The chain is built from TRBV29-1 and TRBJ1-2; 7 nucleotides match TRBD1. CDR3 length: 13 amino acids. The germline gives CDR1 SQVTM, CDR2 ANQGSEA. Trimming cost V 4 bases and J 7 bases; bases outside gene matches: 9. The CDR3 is CSVAPQGVGGYTF. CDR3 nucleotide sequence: TGCAGCGTTGCCCCTCAGGGGGTTGGTGGCTACACCTTC.

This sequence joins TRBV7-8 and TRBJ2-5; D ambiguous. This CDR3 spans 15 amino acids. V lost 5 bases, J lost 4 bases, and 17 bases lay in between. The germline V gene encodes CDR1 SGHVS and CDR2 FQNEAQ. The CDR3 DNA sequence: TGTGCCAGCAGCCCGTCAAGCGTTCAAGGAGAGACCCAGTACTTC. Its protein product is CASSPSSVQGETQYF.

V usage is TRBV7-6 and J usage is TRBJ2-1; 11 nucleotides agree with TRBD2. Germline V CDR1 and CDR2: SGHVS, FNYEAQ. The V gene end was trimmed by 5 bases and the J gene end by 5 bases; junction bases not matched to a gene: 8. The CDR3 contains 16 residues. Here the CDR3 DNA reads TGTGCCAGCAGCCGTTTAACTAGCGGGAGCCACAATGAGCAGTTCTTC. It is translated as CASSRLTSGSHNEQFF.

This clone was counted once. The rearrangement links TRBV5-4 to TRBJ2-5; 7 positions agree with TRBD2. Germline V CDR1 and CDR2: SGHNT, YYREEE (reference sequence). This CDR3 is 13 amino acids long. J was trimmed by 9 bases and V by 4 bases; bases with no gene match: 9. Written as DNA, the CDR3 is TGTGCCAGCAGCCCTGACGCGGGGGAGGCCCAGTACTTC. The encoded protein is CASSPDAGEAQYF.

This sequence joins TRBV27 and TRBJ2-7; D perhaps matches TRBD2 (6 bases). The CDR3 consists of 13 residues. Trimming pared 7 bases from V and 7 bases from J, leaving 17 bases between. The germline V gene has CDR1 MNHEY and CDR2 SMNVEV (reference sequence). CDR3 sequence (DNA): TGTGCCAGCACCCCAGGAGGAGGGTTAGAGCAGTACTTC. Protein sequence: CASTPGGGLEQYF.

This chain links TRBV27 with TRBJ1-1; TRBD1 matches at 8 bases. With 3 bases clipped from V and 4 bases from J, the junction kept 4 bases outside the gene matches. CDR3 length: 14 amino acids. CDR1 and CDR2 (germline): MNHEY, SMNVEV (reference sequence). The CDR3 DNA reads TGTGCCAGCAGTTTTGGACAGGGCGGCACTGAAGCTTTCTTT. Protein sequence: CASSFGQGGTEAFF.

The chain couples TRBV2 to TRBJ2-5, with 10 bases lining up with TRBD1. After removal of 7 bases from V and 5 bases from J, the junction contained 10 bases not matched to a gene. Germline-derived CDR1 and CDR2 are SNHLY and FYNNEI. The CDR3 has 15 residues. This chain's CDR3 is CASTTLGQGPETQYF. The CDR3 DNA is TGTGCCAGCACCACCCTGGGACAGGGGCCTGAGACCCAGTACTTC.

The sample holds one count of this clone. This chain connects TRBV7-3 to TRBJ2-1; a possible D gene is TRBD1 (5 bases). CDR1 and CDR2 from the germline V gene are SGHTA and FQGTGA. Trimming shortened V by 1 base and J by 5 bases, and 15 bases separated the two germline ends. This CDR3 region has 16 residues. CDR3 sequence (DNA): TGTGCCAGCAGCTTAAGGGGCCCCGCGGAACACAATGAGCAGTTCTTC. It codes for CASSLRGPAEHNEQFF.

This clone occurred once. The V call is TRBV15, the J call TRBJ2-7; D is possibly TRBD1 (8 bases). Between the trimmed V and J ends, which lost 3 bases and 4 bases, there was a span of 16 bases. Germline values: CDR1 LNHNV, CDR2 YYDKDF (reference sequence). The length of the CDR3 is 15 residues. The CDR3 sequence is CATSRGGTGAYEQYF. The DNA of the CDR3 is TGTGCCACCAGCAGGGGGGGGACAGGTGCTTACGAGCAGTACTTC.

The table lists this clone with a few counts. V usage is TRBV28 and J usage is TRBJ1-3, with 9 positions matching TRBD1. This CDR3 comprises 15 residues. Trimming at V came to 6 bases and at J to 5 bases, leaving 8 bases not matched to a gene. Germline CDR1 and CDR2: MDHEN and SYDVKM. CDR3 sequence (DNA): TGTGCCAGCAGCACCGGGACAGGGTATCGAAACACCATATATTTT. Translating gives CASSTGTGYRNTIYF. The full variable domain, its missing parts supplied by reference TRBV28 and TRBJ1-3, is DVKVTQSSRYLVKRTGEKVFLECVQDMDHENMFWYRQDPGLGLRLIYFSYDVKMKEKGDIPEGYSVSREKKERFSLILESASTNQTSMYLCASSTGTGYRNTIYFGEGSWLTVV.

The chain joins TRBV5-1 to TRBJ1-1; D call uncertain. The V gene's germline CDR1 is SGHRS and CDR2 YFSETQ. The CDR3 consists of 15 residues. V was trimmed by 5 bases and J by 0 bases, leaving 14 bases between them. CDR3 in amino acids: CASSNGLELNTEAFF. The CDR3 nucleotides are TGCGCCAGCAGTAACGGCCTAGAGCTGAACACTGAAGCTTTCTTT.

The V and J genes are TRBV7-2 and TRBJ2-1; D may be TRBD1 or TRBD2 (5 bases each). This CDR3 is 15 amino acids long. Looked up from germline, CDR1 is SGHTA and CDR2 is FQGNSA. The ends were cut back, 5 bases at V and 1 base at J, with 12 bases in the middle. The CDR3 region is CASSRGQGSYNEQFF. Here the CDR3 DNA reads TGTGCCAGCAGCCGCGGGCAGGGTTCCTACAATGAGCAGTTCTTC.

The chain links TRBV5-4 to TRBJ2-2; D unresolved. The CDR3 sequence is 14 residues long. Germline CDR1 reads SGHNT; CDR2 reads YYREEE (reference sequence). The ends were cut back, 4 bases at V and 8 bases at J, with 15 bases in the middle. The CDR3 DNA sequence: TGTGCCAGCAGCCCTCGGGCGCTAGATGGGGAGCTGTTTTTT. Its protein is CASSPRALDGELFF.

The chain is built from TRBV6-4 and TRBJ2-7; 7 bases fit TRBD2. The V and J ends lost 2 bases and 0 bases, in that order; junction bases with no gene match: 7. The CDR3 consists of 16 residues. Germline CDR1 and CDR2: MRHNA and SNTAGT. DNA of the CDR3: TGTGCCAGCAGTGACGATCCAGCGGGGTACTCCTACGAGCAGTACTTC. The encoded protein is CASSDDPAGYSYEQYF.

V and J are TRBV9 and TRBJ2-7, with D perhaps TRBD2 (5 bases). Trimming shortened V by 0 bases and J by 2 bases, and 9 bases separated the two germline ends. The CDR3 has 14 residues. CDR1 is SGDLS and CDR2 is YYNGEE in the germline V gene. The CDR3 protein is CASSVETGTYEQYF. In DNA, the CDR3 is TGTGCCAGCAGCGTAGAGACCGGGACCTACGAGCAGTACTTC.

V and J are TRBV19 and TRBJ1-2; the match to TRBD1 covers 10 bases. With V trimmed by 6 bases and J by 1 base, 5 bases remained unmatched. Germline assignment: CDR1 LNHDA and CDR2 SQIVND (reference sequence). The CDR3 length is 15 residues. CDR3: CASSHDRGRNYGYTF. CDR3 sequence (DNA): TGTGCCAGTAGCCATGACAGGGGGCGTAACTATGGCTACACCTTC.

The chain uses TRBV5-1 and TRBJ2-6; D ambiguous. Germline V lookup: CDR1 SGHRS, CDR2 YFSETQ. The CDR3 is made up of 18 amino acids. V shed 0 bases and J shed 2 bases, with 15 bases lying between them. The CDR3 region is CASSLGVLGSTGANVLTF. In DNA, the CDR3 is TGCGCCAGCAGCTTGGGGGTGCTGGGTTCAACTGGGGCCAACGTCCTGACTTTC.

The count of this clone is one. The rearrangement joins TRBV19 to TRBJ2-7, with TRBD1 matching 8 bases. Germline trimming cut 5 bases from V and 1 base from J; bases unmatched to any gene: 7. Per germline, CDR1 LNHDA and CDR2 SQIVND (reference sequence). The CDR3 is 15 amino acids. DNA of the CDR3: TGTGCCAGTAGTTCGGGGACAGGATTTTCCTACGAGCAGTACTTC. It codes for CASSSGTGFSYEQYF.

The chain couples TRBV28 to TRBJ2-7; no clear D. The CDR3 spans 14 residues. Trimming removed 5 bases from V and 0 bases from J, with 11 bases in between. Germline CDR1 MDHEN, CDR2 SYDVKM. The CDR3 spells CASSLTPSSYEQYF. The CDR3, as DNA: TGTGCCAGCAGTCTTACTCCGAGCTCCTACGAGCAGTACTTC. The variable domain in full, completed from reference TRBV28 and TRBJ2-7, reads DVKVTQSSRYLVKRTGEKVFLECVQDMDHENMFWYRQDPGLGLRLIYFSYDVKMKEKGDIPEGYSVSREKKERFSLILESASTNQTSMYLCASSLTPSSYEQYFGPGTRLTVT.

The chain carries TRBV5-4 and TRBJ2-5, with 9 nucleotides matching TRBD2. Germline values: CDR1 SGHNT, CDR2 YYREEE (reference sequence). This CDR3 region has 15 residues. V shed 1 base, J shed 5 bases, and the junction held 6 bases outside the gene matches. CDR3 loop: CASSLSLAGTETQYF. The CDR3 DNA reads TGTGCCAGCAGCTTGAGTCTAGCGGGAACGGAGACCCAGTACTTC.

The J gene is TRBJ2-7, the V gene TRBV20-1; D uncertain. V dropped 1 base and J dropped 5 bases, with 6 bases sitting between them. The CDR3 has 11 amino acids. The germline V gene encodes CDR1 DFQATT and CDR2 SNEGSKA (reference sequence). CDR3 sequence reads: CSARAGHEQYF. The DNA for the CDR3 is TGCAGTGCTAGAGCAGGACACGAGCAGTACTTC.

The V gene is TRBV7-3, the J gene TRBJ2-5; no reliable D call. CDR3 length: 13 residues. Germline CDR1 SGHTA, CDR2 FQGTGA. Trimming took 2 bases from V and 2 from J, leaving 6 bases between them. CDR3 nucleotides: TGTGCCAGCAGCTTATATGTACAAGAGACCCAGTACTTC. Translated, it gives CASSLYVQETQYF.

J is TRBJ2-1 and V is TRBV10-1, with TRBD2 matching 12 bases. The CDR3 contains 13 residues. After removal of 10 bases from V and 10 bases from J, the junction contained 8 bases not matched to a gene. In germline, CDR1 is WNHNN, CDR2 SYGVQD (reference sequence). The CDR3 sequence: CATGLAGTLEQFF. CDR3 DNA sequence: TGCGCCACCGGACTAGCGGGGACCTTGGAGCAGTTCTTC.

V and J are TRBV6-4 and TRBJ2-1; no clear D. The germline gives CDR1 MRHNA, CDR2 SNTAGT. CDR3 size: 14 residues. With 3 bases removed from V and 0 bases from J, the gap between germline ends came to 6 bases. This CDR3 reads CASSEVRSYNEQFF. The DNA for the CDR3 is TGTGCCAGCAGTGAGGTACGCTCCTACAATGAGCAGTTCTTC.

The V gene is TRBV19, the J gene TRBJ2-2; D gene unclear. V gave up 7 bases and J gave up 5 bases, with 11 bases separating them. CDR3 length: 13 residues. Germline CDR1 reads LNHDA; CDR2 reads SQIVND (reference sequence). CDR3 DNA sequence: TGTGCCAGTACCGTCATGGGGACCGGGGAGCTGTTTTTT. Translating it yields CASTVMGTGELFF.